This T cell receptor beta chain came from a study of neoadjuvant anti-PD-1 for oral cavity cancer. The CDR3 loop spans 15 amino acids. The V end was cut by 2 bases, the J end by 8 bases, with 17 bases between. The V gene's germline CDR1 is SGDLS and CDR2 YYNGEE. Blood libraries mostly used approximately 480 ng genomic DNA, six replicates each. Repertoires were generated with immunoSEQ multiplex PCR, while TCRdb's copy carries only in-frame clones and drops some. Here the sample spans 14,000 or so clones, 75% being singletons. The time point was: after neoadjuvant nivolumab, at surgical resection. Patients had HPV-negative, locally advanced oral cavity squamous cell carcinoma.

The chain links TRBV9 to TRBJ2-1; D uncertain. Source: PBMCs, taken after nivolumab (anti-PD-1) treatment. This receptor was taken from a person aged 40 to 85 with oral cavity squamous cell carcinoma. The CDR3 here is CASSVRALRGYEQFF. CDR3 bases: TGTGCCAGCAGCGTCCGGGCCCTCCGAGGCTATGAGCAGTTCTTC.